These T cell receptor beta chains were read from a single sample in a study of blood T cells in healthy people across ages. Each CDR3 protein is one row after TCRdb ran MiXCR on the 5' RACE reads. The sample has a few hundred thousand distinct CDR3 sequences; about half are singletons. Source material: blood. The receptor source for this set is a man in his 60s in good health. The CDR3 runs from the conserved cysteine through the conserved F or W. D genes are given only for firm matches. The size entry is marked missing in some rows and otherwise reads once, few, many or a size class.

v_call: TRBV10-3
d_call: .
j_call: TRBJ2-7
clone_size: .
cdr3_aa: CAIRKLASYEQYF
cdr3_nt: TGTGCCATCAGGAAACTAGCTTCCTACGAGCAGTACTTC

v_call: TRBV24-1
d_call: TRBD2
j_call: TRBJ2-3
clone_size: .
cdr3_aa: CATSDHTGLAAPGTQYF
cdr3_nt: TGTGCCACCAGTGACCACACGGGACTAGCGGCCCCTGGGACGCAGTATTTT

v_call: TRBV5-5
d_call: .
j_call: TRBJ1-2
clone_size: .
cdr3_aa: CASSLVIAGNGYTF
cdr3_nt: TGTGCCAGCAGCTTGGTAATTGCGGGAAACGGCTACACCTTC

v_call: TRBV27
d_call: TRBD1
j_call: TRBJ2-7
clone_size: .
cdr3_aa: CASSWTGGAAYEQYF
cdr3_nt: TGTGCCAGCAGTTGGACAGGGGGCGCCGCCTACGAGCAGTACTTC

v_call: TRBV10-3
d_call: .
j_call: TRBJ1-2
clone_size: few
cdr3_aa: CAISELGQNGGYTF
cdr3_nt: TGTGCCATCAGTGAGTTAGGACAAAATGGAGGCTACACCTTC

v_call: TRBV18
d_call: .
j_call: TRBJ1-1
clone_size: few
cdr3_aa: CASSPRATAEAFF
cdr3_nt: TGTGCCAGCTCACCACGGGCGACAGCCGAAGCTTTCTTT

v_call: TRBV12-3/TRBV12-4
d_call: .
j_call: TRBJ1-5
clone_size: .
cdr3_aa: CASSRGDLLQHF
cdr3_nt: TGTGCCAGCAGCCGTGGGGACTTGCTCCAGCATTTT

v_call: TRBV29-1
d_call: TRBD2
j_call: TRBJ2-7
clone_size: few
cdr3_aa: CSVEMGQDKLAGGSYEQYF
cdr3_nt: TGCAGCGTTGAAATGGGACAGGACAAACTAGCGGGAGGCTCCTACGAGCAGTACTTC

v_call: TRBV24-1
d_call: .
j_call: TRBJ2-3
clone_size: .
cdr3_aa: CATSVAGFTDTQYF
cdr3_nt: TGTGCCACCAGTGTGGCAGGGTTTACAGATACGCAGTATTTT

v_call: TRBV12-3/TRBV12-4
d_call: .
j_call: TRBJ2-1
clone_size: .
cdr3_aa: CASSGTHHGDEQFF
cdr3_nt: TGTGCCAGCAGCGGGACTCACCATGGGGATGAGCAGTTCTTC

v_call: TRBV6-5
d_call: .
j_call: TRBJ2-7
clone_size: once
cdr3_aa: CASSYSTGLYEQYF
cdr3_nt: TGTGCCAGCAGTTACTCGACAGGCCTCTACGAGCAGTACTTC

v_call: TRBV6-4
d_call: TRBD2
j_call: TRBJ2-5
clone_size: .
cdr3_aa: CASSDVETSGLNEQYF
cdr3_nt: TGTGCCAGCAGTGACGTAGAGACTAGCGGCCTCAATGAGCAGTACTTC

v_call: TRBV7-2
d_call: .
j_call: TRBJ1-1
clone_size: .
cdr3_aa: CASSFTTSGTEAFF
cdr3_nt: TGTGCCAGCAGCTTTACCACATCGGGCACTGAAGCTTTCTTT

v_call: TRBV20-1
d_call: TRBD2
j_call: TRBJ2-5
clone_size: .
cdr3_aa: CSATGASGRDETQYF
cdr3_nt: TGCAGTGCCACTGGGGCTAGCGGGAGGGACGAGACCCAGTACTTC

v_call: TRBV7-9
d_call: .
j_call: TRBJ2-7
clone_size: .
cdr3_aa: CASSSPRAVYEQYF
cdr3_nt: TGTGCCAGCAGCTCCCCCCGGGCCGTCTACGAGCAGTACTTC

v_call: TRBV20-1
d_call: .
j_call: TRBJ2-7
clone_size: .
cdr3_aa: CSASPGASICEQYF
cdr3_nt: TGCAGTGCTAGTCCCGGGGCTTCGATTTGCGAGCAGTACTTC

v_call: TRBV27
d_call: TRBD1
j_call: TRBJ1-2
clone_size: once
cdr3_aa: CASSFDRGLRYGYTF
cdr3_nt: TGTGCCAGCAGTTTCGACAGGGGGCTGCGCTATGGCTACACCTTC

v_call: TRBV5-8
d_call: TRBD1
j_call: TRBJ1-2
clone_size: .
cdr3_aa: CASSAMTGFGYGYTF
cdr3_nt: TGTGCCAGCAGCGCGATGACAGGGTTTGGCTATGGCTACACCTTC

v_call: TRBV3-1
d_call: TRBD2
j_call: TRBJ2-6
clone_size: .
cdr3_aa: CASSLSGGGFSGANVLTF
cdr3_nt: TGTGCCAGCAGTCTGTCGGGGGGAGGATTCTCTGGGGCCAACGTCCTGACTTTC

v_call: TRBV4-2
d_call: .
j_call: TRBJ2-4
clone_size: .
cdr3_aa: CASSQDLGPYGQYF
cdr3_nt: TGTGCCAGCAGCCAAGACCTAGGCCCCTACGGACAGTACTTC

v_call: TRBV20-1
d_call: TRBD2
j_call: TRBJ2-4
clone_size: .
cdr3_aa: CSASPGTSLTIQYF
cdr3_nt: TGCAGTGCTAGCCCCGGGACTAGCCTAACAATTCAGTACTTC

v_call: TRBV20-1
d_call: .
j_call: TRBJ1-2
clone_size: .
cdr3_aa: CSARERPVDGYGYTF
cdr3_nt: TGCAGTGCTAGAGAGAGGCCGGTTGACGGCTATGGCTACACCTTC

v_call: TRBV7-3
d_call: TRBD2
j_call: TRBJ2-3
clone_size: .
cdr3_aa: CAGSFSGGSTDTQYF
cdr3_nt: TGTGCCGGCAGTTTCAGCGGGGGGAGCACAGATACGCAGTATTTT

v_call: TRBV27
d_call: .
j_call: TRBJ2-7
clone_size: once
cdr3_aa: CASSLDGTDYYEQYF
cdr3_nt: TGTGCCAGCAGTTTAGACGGGACGGACTACTACGAGCAGTACTTC

v_call: TRBV14
d_call: .
j_call: TRBJ1-6
clone_size: once
cdr3_aa: CASSQTPLHF
cdr3_nt: TGTGCCAGCAGCCAGACACCCCTCCACTTT

v_call: TRBV5-1
d_call: .
j_call: TRBJ2-5
clone_size: .
cdr3_aa: CASSLSNSQETQYF
cdr3_nt: TGCGCCAGCAGCTTGTCCAACAGCCAAGAGACCCAGTACTTC

v_call: TRBV20-1
d_call: TRBD1
j_call: TRBJ2-7
clone_size: .
cdr3_aa: CSAQGAPAYNEQYF
cdr3_nt: TGCAGTGCCCAGGGGGCTCCAGCCTACAATGAGCAGTACTTC

v_call: TRBV19
d_call: .
j_call: TRBJ2-1
clone_size: .
cdr3_aa: CASSASWFEQFF
cdr3_nt: TGTGCCAGTAGCGCTAGTTGGTTTGAGCAGTTCTTC

v_call: TRBV7-2
d_call: .
j_call: TRBJ2-1
clone_size: few
cdr3_aa: CASSLDPQVGQFF
cdr3_nt: TGTGCCAGCAGCTTAGACCCCCAAGTAGGGCAGTTCTTC